This T cell receptor (beta chain) originates from a study of T cell responses to AZD1222 COVID-19 vaccine. Study findings and constraints: Nearly half of the spike-specific TCRs reportedly recognize variant regions that carry no mutations. At study baseline, merely a handful of AZD1222 recipients were seropositive. Increases in Spike-specific TCR breadth and depth were seen after two AZD1222 doses.

Concerning this clone: Its target is unknown.

The repertoire was sequenced with immunoSEQ multiplex PCR; TCRdb's copy has only in-frame clones and lacks some. The table lists tens of thousands of clones, 92% of them singletons. CDR3 length equals 17 residues. The V segment lost 1 base and the J segment 5 bases; nucleotides outside the gene matches: 4. The V gene's germline CDR1 is LGHDT and CDR2 YNNKEL (reference sequence). The receptor's source is an adult who received the AZD1222 COVID-19 vaccine. The material sequenced was peripheral blood, taken 28 days after the second AZD1222 dose. The chain is built from TRBV3-1 (or the pseudogene TRBV3-2) and TRBJ2-1; 14 nucleotides agree with TRBD2. CDR3 sequence reads: CASSQVTGLAGDNEQFF. The CDR3 DNA follows: TGTGCCAGCAGCCAAGTTACGGGACTAGCGGGAGACAATGAGCAGTTCTTC.